This T cell receptor beta chain was recovered during a study of technical replicates of blood from a few donors. The V and J ends lost 1 base and 0 bases respectively, with 8 bases between them. The CDR3 is 15 amino acids. Germline lookup yields CDR1 SGHRS and CDR2 YFSETQ. Assay used: immunoSEQ multiplex PCR; TCRdb lists only in-frame clones, some missing. The sample includes about 15,000 clones, over 75% of them seen just once. This chain uses TRBV5-1 with TRBJ1-3, with D hard to call. The source of this sequence is a human donor in good health. Some clones in this sample may be carry-over from other donors' samples. The sequenced sample consisted of PBMCs. In nucleotides, the CDR3 is TGCGCCAGCAGCTTGACGGGGAACTCTGGAAACACCATATATTTT. Residues: CASSLTGNSGNTIYF.